One sample yielded the 20 T cell receptor beta chains listed below, sequenced in a study of shared clonotypes between healthy human individuals. The data were produced by immunoSEQ multiplex PCR, yet TCRdb's version contains in-frame clones alone and is incomplete. Of 2,500,000 or so clones in the sample, under 95% were seen once. The sample was naive CD4+ T cells from PBMCs. Sample subset: CD45RA+ positively selected. The receptors were sampled from a man younger than 35 in good health. Some clones in this sample may be carry-over from other donors' samples.

The chain recombines TRBV21-1 with TRBJ1-1. TRBV21-1 is given as a pseudogene. The CDR3 is made up of 10 amino acids. CDR3 nucleotide sequence: TGTGCCAGCAGCAAAGCTGAAGCTTTCTTT. It is translated as CASSKAEAFF.

This sequence joins TRBV7-9 and TRBJ2-7; D is possibly TRBD1 (6 bases). V lost 1 base to trimming and J lost 4 bases, with 11 bases between them. The CDR3 runs to 14 residues. Germline V gene data show CDR1 as SEHNR and CDR2 as FQNEAQ (reference sequence). The CDR3 spells CASSLVAGEYEQYF. DNA for the CDR3: TGTGCCAGCAGCTTAGTCGCAGGGGAGTACGAGCAGTACTTC. Full variable domain (outside the CDR3, taken from reference TRBV7-9 and TRBJ2-7): DTGVSQNPRHKITKRGQNVTFRCDPISEHNRLYWYRQTLGQGPEFLTYFQNEAQLEKSRLLSDRFSAERPKGSFSTLEIQRTEQGDSAMYLCASSLVAGEYEQYFGPGTRLTVT.

This sequence joins TRBV5-1 and TRBJ2-1; D uncertain. This CDR3 has 16 residues. The germline V and J ends were trimmed by 1 base and 0 bases, with 11 bases remaining between them. CDR1 is SGHRS and CDR2 is YFSETQ in the germline V gene. For the CDR3, the DNA is TGCGCCAGCAGCTTGTTAACACAAAACTCCTACAATGAGCAGTTCTTC. Its translation: CASSLLTQNSYNEQFF.

Points on this clone: This sample also contains other DNA sequences that code for the same CDR3. This chain connects TRBV19 to TRBJ2-2; the D is unclear. There are 13 residues in the CDR3. Trimming took 2 bases from V and 3 from J, leaving 4 bases between them. Germline lookup yields CDR1 LNHDA and CDR2 SQIVND (reference sequence). This CDR3 reads CASSIRDTGELFF. As DNA, the CDR3 is TGTGCCAGTAGTATACGTGACACCGGGGAGCTGTTTTTT.

This clone showed up just once. The CDR3 here is CAWSVIRGEQYF. The DNA for the CDR3 is TGTGCCTGGAGTGTAATTCGGGGGGAGCAGTACTTC. The chain carries TRBV30 and TRBJ2-7; D is possibly TRBD2 (6 bases). V was cut by 0 bases and J by 7 bases, with 10 bases left in between. Germline CDR1 is GTSNPN and CDR2 is SVGIG (reference sequence). The CDR3 length is 12 residues.

V is TRBV7-2 and J is TRBJ2-7; D call uncertain. The CDR3 is 14 amino acids. Trimming shortened V by 9 bases and J by 6 bases, and 21 bases separated the two germline ends. Germline V gene lookup returns CDR1 SGHTA and CDR2 FQGNSA. For the CDR3, the DNA is TGTGCCAGTCACTCTGGGTTCACAACCCGCGAGCAGTACTTC. Its protein product is CASHSGFTTREQYF.

The chain joins TRBV7-6 to TRBJ2-1; maybe TRBD1 (7 bases). The germline V and J ends were trimmed by 1 base and 4 bases, with 11 bases remaining between them. The CDR3 has 15 amino acids. Germline V gene data show CDR1 as SGHVS and CDR2 as FNYEAQ. CDR3 in amino acids: CASSLGAGQYNEQFF. The CDR3 DNA reads as TGTGCCAGCAGCTTAGGGGCGGGACAGTACAATGAGCAGTTCTTC.

The V and J genes are TRBV4-1 and TRBJ1-4, with D unclear. The length of the CDR3 is 14 residues. Germline V CDR1 and CDR2: MGHRA, YSYEKL. V lost 6 bases, J lost 5 bases, and 13 bases lay in between. DNA of the CDR3: TGCGCCAGCAGTCCGGCCCAGATAAATGAAAAACTGTTTTTT. It translates to CASSPAQINEKLFF.

The chain links TRBV18 to TRBJ2-3; 8 positions match TRBD1. The V gene end was trimmed by 5 bases and the J gene end by 2 bases; junction bases not matched to a gene: 3. This CDR3 region has 14 residues. Germline V gives CDR1 KGHSH, CDR2 LQKENI. The CDR3 here is CASSTGQVTDTQYF. The CDR3 region has the DNA TGTGCCAGCTCAACGGGACAGGTCACAGATACGCAGTATTTT.

The rearrangement joins TRBV12-5 to TRBJ2-3; 8 bases align to TRBD1. Germline CDR1 and CDR2: LGHNT and FRNRAP. The CDR3 spans 17 residues. V gave up 3 bases and J gave up 2 bases; unmatched junction bases: 10. The chain's CDR3 is CASGFLTGAKFTDTQYF. The CDR3 bases are TGTGCTAGTGGTTTCCTGACAGGGGCGAAGTTCACAGATACGCAGTATTTT.

The CDR3 sequence is CARDGAYEQYF. CDR3 DNA sequence: TGCGCCAGGGATGGGGCGTACGAGCAGTACTTC. This sequence joins TRBV4-1 and TRBJ2-7, with D tentatively TRBD1 (5 bases). CDR1 and CDR2 from the germline V gene are MGHRA and YSYEKL. The V gene lost 9 bases and the J gene lost 4 bases, with 10 bases spanning the gap. CDR3 length: 11 residues.

This chain joins TRBV11-2 and TRBJ2-3; 9 nucleotides match TRBD2. V trimming: 4 bases; J trimming: 0 bases; junction bases outside the gene matches: 2. Germline V gene lookup returns CDR1 SGHAT and CDR2 FQNNGV. The CDR3 contains 15 residues. Here the CDR3 DNA reads TGTGCCAGCAGCTATAGCGGGAGAAGCACAGATACGCAGTATTTT. It yields the protein CASSYSGRSTDTQYF.

J is TRBJ1-4 and V is TRBV9, with a weak D call TRBD1 (5 bases). Germline V lookup: CDR1 SGDLS, CDR2 YYNGEE. Trimming took off 3 bases at V and 0 bases at J, with 9 bases between the two ends. The CDR3 sequence is 15 residues long. CDR3 DNA: TGTGCCAGCAGCGCTCGGACAACAACTAATGAAAAACTGTTTTTT. It specifies CASSARTTTNEKLFF.

The rearrangement links TRBV6-5 to TRBJ1-1; D gene unclear. With 11 bases removed from V and 0 bases from J, the gap between germline ends came to 13 bases. Germline values: CDR1 MNHEY, CDR2 SVGAGI. The CDR3 consists of 13 residues. Written as DNA, the CDR3 is TGTGCCGGCTTAGGCGGGGTGAACACTGAAGCTTTCTTT. The encoded protein is CAGLGGVNTEAFF.

The chain uses TRBV5-5 and TRBJ2-5; TRBD1 is a possible D gene (7 bases). CDR1 SGHKS and CDR2 YYEKEE come from the germline V gene (reference sequence). The CDR3 extends over 15 amino acids. V was pared by 0 bases and J by 3 bases, with 12 bases between. Written as DNA, the CDR3 is TGTGCCAGCAGCTTGGGGCAGGGGGGAGAAGAGACCCAGTACTTC. Residues: CASSLGQGGEETQYF.

This sequence joins TRBV28 and TRBJ2-3, with unresolved D. V dropped 6 bases and J dropped 1 base, with 11 bases sitting between them. CDR1 is MDHEN, CDR2 SYDVKM, per germline. CDR3 size: 14 residues. DNA of the CDR3: TGTGCCAGCAGCCCCGGATGGGGCACAGATACGCAGTATTTT. It yields the protein CASSPGWGTDTQYF.

CDR3: CSVAQSLNEKLFF. CDR3 DNA sequence: TGCAGCGTGGCCCAGAGCCTTAATGAAAAACTGTTTTTT. J is TRBJ1-4 and V is TRBV29-1; D is unclear. Germline V gives CDR1 SQVTM, CDR2 ANQGSEA. Trimming shortened V by 6 bases and J by 4 bases, and 12 bases separated the two germline ends. The CDR3 runs to 13 residues.

The chain links TRBV30 to TRBJ2-3; no clear D gene. This CDR3 is 17 amino acids long. Trimming pared 0 bases from V and 0 bases from J, leaving 16 bases between. CDR1 GTSNPN and CDR2 SVGIG come from the germline V gene (reference sequence). CDR3 sequence (DNA): TGTGCCTGGAGTGTAGGTAGGCGGATAAAGAGCACAGATACGCAGTATTTT. Translation gives CAWSVGRRIKSTDTQYF.

The gene calls are TRBV28 and TRBJ1-5; D may be TRBD1 (5 bases). The ends were cut back, 6 bases at V and 8 bases at J, with 20 bases in the middle. Germline V lookup: CDR1 MDHEN, CDR2 SYDVKM. This CDR3 is built from 15 residues. CDR3 DNA: TGTGCCAGCAGGCACCGGACACCCCAATTCGAGCCCCAGCATTTT. It codes for CASRHRTPQFEPQHF.

V and J are TRBV5-1 and TRBJ1-2; D remains ambiguous. This CDR3 contains 12 residues. V dropped 4 bases and J dropped 8 bases, with 12 bases sitting between them. Germline CDR1 SGHRS, CDR2 YFSETQ. Here the CDR3 reads CASSVDRQGYTF. In DNA form, the CDR3 reads TGCGCCAGCAGCGTTGATCGTCAGGGCTACACCTTC.